The table lists the clone carrying this TCR beta chain with a few counts. In the same sample, other DNA sequences code for this CDR3. This sample is part of a study of blood T cell repertoires in COVID-19. The CDR3 consists of 14 residues. Germline V gene data show CDR1 as PRHDT and CDR2 as FYEKMQ (reference sequence). V lost 2 bases to trimming and J lost 3 bases; unmatched junction nucleotides: 2. In the original processing: Amplified reference gene primers provided the basis for estimating nucleated cell counts. The method was immunoSEQ multiplex PCR; TCRdb's version includes in-frame clones alone and lacks a portion of them. V, J and clone size reflect that table, while D and trimming were determined from the DNA. Of roughly 300,000 clones listed, 75% to 90% were seen once; the top ten hold about 1.6%.

Sequenced input: peripheral blood. The chain has TRBV13 and TRBJ2-3; TRBD2 agrees at 7 bases. This TCR derives from a woman in her forties who had recovered from COVID-19. The CDR3 protein is CASSLRGGTDTQYF. In nucleotides, the CDR3 is TGTGCCAGCAGCTTACGCGGGGGTACAGATACGCAGTATTTT.